These 26 T cell receptor beta chains came from one sample sequenced in a study of blood T cell repertoires in COVID-19. Repertoires were generated with immunoSEQ multiplex PCR, while TCRdb's copy carries only in-frame clones and drops some. The repertoire holds roughly 130,000 clones, with 80% to 85% as singletons. The material sequenced was PBMCs or T cells enriched from blood (not recorded which). The receptor set was obtained from a middle-aged man with acute COVID-19.

The chain combines TRBV29-1 with TRBJ1-2; 11 bases fit TRBD1. The CDR3 contains 13 residues. The germline V gene encodes CDR1 SQVTM and CDR2 ANQGSEA. J lost 4 bases, V lost 5 bases, and 3 bases had no gene match. CDR3 loop: CSVNGQGAYGYTF. The CDR3 DNA sequence: TGCAGCGTTAACGGACAGGGGGCCTATGGCTACACCTTC.

V gene TRBV9 combines with J gene TRBJ2-2, with D perhaps matching TRBD2 (5 bases). Per the germline V gene, CDR1 is SGDLS and CDR2 is YYNGEE. V was trimmed by 0 bases and J by 6 bases, leaving 9 bases between them. This CDR3 spans 14 amino acids. In DNA form, the CDR3 reads TGTGCCAGCAGCGTAGCTGGAGGCCCCGGGGAGCTGTTTTTT. Protein: CASSVAGGPGELFF.

The chain links TRBV30 to TRBJ2-1; a possible D gene is TRBD1 (6 bases). Looked up from germline, CDR1 is GTSNPN and CDR2 is SVGIG (reference sequence). Trimming stripped 0 bases from V and 2 bases from J, with 23 bases between. The CDR3 loop spans 19 amino acids. CDR3 residues: CAWSVSPFQAGTPYNEQFF. The CDR3, as DNA: TGTGCCTGGAGTGTCTCCCCGTTTCAGGCCGGGACACCCTACAATGAGCAGTTCTTC.

The gene calls are TRBV7-8 and TRBJ2-1, with 10 positions matching TRBD1. CDR3 length equals 17 residues. CDR1 SGHVS and CDR2 FQNEAQ come from the germline V gene. Trimming cost V 4 bases and J 6 bases; bases outside gene matches: 12. CDR3 sequence (DNA): TGTGCCAGCAGCTCACAACCCGGGACAGGGGTTTTCAATGAGCAGTTCTTC. This codes for CASSSQPGTGVFNEQFF.

The chain is built from TRBV28 and TRBJ1-2; D remains ambiguous. Germline CDR1 MDHEN, CDR2 SYDVKM. With 6 bases removed from V and 2 bases from J, the gap between germline ends came to 7 bases. The length of the CDR3 is 12 residues. CDR3 nucleotides: TGTGCCAGCAGCCCCTTAAACTATGGCTACACCTTC. Translated: CASSPLNYGYTF.

This sequence joins TRBV11-2 and TRBJ2-3, with TRBD2 identical over 8 bases. Germline V lookup: CDR1 SGHAT, CDR2 FQNNGV. There are 17 residues in the CDR3. V shed 3 bases, J shed 1 base, and the junction held 9 bases outside the gene matches. The CDR3, as DNA: TGTGCCAGCAGCTTTCTTCGGGGGGGCCTCGGCACAGATACGCAGTATTTT. Protein sequence: CASSFLRGGLGTDTQYF.

The V gene is TRBV18, the J gene TRBJ2-5, with a possible D match to TRBD2 (7 bases). The V gene lost 0 bases and the J gene lost 1 base, with 15 bases spanning the gap. Germline V lookup: CDR1 KGHSH, CDR2 LQKENI. This CDR3 is 17 amino acids long. DNA of the CDR3: TGTGCCAGCTCACCACCGACGGCGGGGGCCCTCCAAGAGACCCAGTACTTC. Encoded protein: CASSPPTAGALQETQYF.

The chain carries TRBV7-9 and TRBJ1-1; 7 nucleotides line up with TRBD1. Trimming removed 5 bases from V and 1 base from J; junction bases left unmatched: 1. Per germline, CDR1 SEHNR and CDR2 FQNEAQ (reference sequence). CDR3 length equals 13 residues. CDR3: CASSDRENTEAFF. The CDR3 DNA reads as TGTGCCAGCAGCGACAGGGAGAACACTGAAGCTTTCTTT.

This sequence joins TRBV7-9 and TRBJ2-3, with 13 bases fitting TRBD2. The CDR3 extends over 15 amino acids. With 5 bases clipped from V and 5 bases from J, the junction kept 4 bases outside the gene matches. Germline CDR1 is SEHNR and CDR2 is FQNEAQ (reference sequence). CDR3: CASSRLAGGGDTQYF. CDR3 sequence (DNA): TGTGCCAGCAGCCGACTAGCGGGAGGTGGAGATACGCAGTATTTT.

The J gene is TRBJ1-4, the V gene TRBV15, with 7 bases identical to TRBD1. CDR1 LNHNV and CDR2 YYDKDF come from the germline V gene (reference sequence). The V gene end was trimmed by 4 bases and the J gene end by 4 bases; junction bases not matched to a gene: 6. This CDR3 has 15 residues. The CDR3 is CATSTRTGNNEKLFF. DNA of the CDR3: TGTGCCACCAGCACCCGGACAGGAAATAATGAAAAACTGTTTTTT.

The chain is built from TRBV5-5 and TRBJ2-3; 8 positions agree with TRBD2. From germline, CDR1 is SGHKS and CDR2 YYEKEE (reference sequence). This CDR3 comprises 18 residues. The J segment lost 5 bases and the V segment lost 4 bases, leaving 18 bases of the junction unmatched. In DNA, the CDR3 is TGTGCCAGCAGCCAAAAGGCTACAGGCAGCGGGAGTGGAGATACGCAGTATTTT. Encoded protein: CASSQKATGSGSGDTQYF. The whole variable domain, remainder taken from reference TRBV5-5 and TRBJ2-3, is DAGVTQSPTHLIKTRGQQVTLRCSPISGHKSVSWYQQVLGQGPQFIFQYYEKEERGRGNFPDRFSARQFPNYSSELNVNALLLGDSALYLCASSQKATGSGSGDTQYFGPGTRLTVL.

This clone was seen at least ten times. The J gene is TRBJ1-1, the V gene TRBV11-2; D unresolved. The CDR3 loop spans 15 amino acids. Germline V gives CDR1 SGHAT, CDR2 FQNNGV. V lost 3 bases and J 2 bases, leaving 13 bases between the germline ends. CDR3 sequence: CASSFGGWPNTEAFF. The CDR3 DNA reads TGTGCCAGCAGCTTTGGAGGGTGGCCAAACACTGAAGCTTTCTTT.

This chain joins TRBV13 and TRBJ2-1, with TRBD2 matching 8 bases. The CDR3 covers 16 residues. V lost 5 bases to trimming and J lost 8 bases; unmatched junction nucleotides: 14. CDR1 and CDR2 (germline): PRHDT, FYEKMQ (reference sequence). DNA of the CDR3: TGTGCCAGCAGCCTGAGAGATAGCGGGATTTATCATGAGCAGTTCTTC. It translates to CASSLRDSGIYHEQFF.

Here the CDR3 DNA reads TGTGCCAGCAGTGCGGGGATGAACACCGGGGAGCTGTTTTTT. Its protein product is CASSAGMNTGELFF. The rearrangement uses TRBV2 and TRBJ2-2; a weak D match, TRBD2 (5 bases). The CDR3 extends over 14 amino acids. Trimming pared 4 bases from V and 1 base from J, leaving 7 bases between. CDR1 and CDR2 from the germline V gene are SNHLY and FYNNEI.

Remarks on this clone: The sample has other DNA sequences that encode this CDR3 too. In DNA, the CDR3 is TGCGCCAGCAGCCAAGAAGTGGTAGGACTAGCCAAAAACATTCAGTACTTC. Amino acid sequence: CASSQEVVGLAKNIQYF. The chain links TRBV4-3 to TRBJ2-4; TRBD2 might be the D (5 bases). The CDR3 runs 17 residues. Per germline, CDR1 LGHNA and CDR2 YSLEER. V was pared by 0 bases and J by 0 bases, with 12 bases between.

With regard to this clone: Within the sample, other DNA sequences also encode this same CDR3. The chain has TRBV7-2 and TRBJ1-4, with a possible D match to TRBD1 (6 bases). There are 15 residues in the CDR3. V lost 4 bases to trimming and J lost 0 bases, with 9 bases between them. Germline V gives CDR1 SGHTA, CDR2 FQGNSA. CDR3 nucleotide sequence: TGTGCCAGCAGCTCACAGGGTGCAACTAATGAAAAACTGTTTTTT. Translating it yields CASSSQGATNEKLFF.

The chain carries TRBV13 and TRBJ1-6, with D tentatively TRBD1 (5 bases). This CDR3 is built from 15 residues. From germline, CDR1 is PRHDT and CDR2 FYEKMQ (reference sequence). Trimming took off 5 bases at V and 7 bases at J, with 15 bases between the two ends. In DNA, the CDR3 is TGTGCCAGCAGCGCGGGGACTGGGGGGAATTCACCCCTCCACTTT. This sequence encodes CASSAGTGGNSPLHF. The full variable domain, completed using reference TRBV13 and TRBJ1-6, is AAGVIQSPRHLIKEKRETATLKCYPIPRHDTVYWYQQGPGQDPQFLISFYEKMQSDKGSIPDRFSAQQFSDYHSELNMSSLELGDSALYFCASSAGTGGNSPLHFGNGTRLTVT.

The V call is TRBV18, the J call TRBJ1-2; 11 nucleotides agree with TRBD1. Germline V lookup: CDR1 KGHSH, CDR2 LQKENI. Trimming at V came to 0 bases and at J to 4 bases, leaving 10 bases not matched to a gene. This CDR3 region has 18 residues. For the CDR3, the DNA is TGTGCCAGCTCACCACCGGGACAGGGGGACCCTGGTTTCTATGGCTACACCTTC. Its translation is CASSPPGQGDPGFYGYTF.

The CDR3 reads CASSIPGLNQPQHF. For the CDR3, the DNA is TGTGCCAGTAGTATCCCAGGGCTCAATCAGCCCCAGCATTTT. V is TRBV19 and J is TRBJ1-5, with a tentative D call TRBD1 (5 bases). There are 14 residues in the CDR3. Germline CDR1 and CDR2: LNHDA and SQIVND (reference sequence). V lost 3 bases to trimming and J lost 3 bases, with 9 bases between them.

The chain joins TRBV24-1 to TRBJ2-5; 7 bases align to TRBD1. In germline, CDR1 is KGHDR, CDR2 SFDVKD. V lost 4 bases and J lost 3; bases outside the gene matches: 4. This CDR3 is 14 amino acids long. This CDR3 reads CATSDTTGEETQYF. In DNA, the CDR3 is TGTGCCACCAGTGACACCACAGGGGAAGAGACCCAGTACTTC.

The chain carries TRBV29-1 and TRBJ2-5; D gene uncertain. V shed 4 bases and J shed 5 bases, with 8 bases lying between them. CDR1 and CDR2 (germline): SQVTM, ANQGSEA. The CDR3 extends over 11 amino acids. CDR3 in amino acids: CSVGAIETQYF. The CDR3 DNA reads as TGCAGCGTTGGGGCGATCGAGACCCAGTACTTC.

The V gene is TRBV7-9, the J gene TRBJ1-5; 8 bases match TRBD1. V lost 5 bases to trimming and J lost 5 bases; unmatched junction nucleotides: 8. The CDR3 sequence is 15 residues long. The germline V gene has CDR1 SEHNR and CDR2 FQNEAQ (reference sequence). The CDR3 loop is CASSGSQGAHQPQHF. Here the CDR3 DNA reads TGTGCCAGCAGCGGAAGCCAGGGGGCCCATCAGCCCCAGCATTTT. The full variable domain, completed using reference TRBV7-9 and TRBJ1-5, is DTGVSQNPRHKITKRGQNVTFRCDPISEHNRLYWYRQTLGQGPEFLTYFQNEAQLEKSRLLSDRFSAERPKGSFSTLEIQRTEQGDSAMYLCASSGSQGAHQPQHFGDGTRLSIL.

This clone was found once. The chain joins TRBV19 to TRBJ2-1; 7 bases match TRBD1. There are 15 residues in the CDR3. In germline, CDR1 is LNHDA, CDR2 SQIVND (reference sequence). V was clipped by 1 base and J by 7 bases; unmatched bases: 7. CDR3 loop: CASSIGQGGVNEQFF. The CDR3 DNA is TGTGCCAGTAGTATAGGACAGGGTGGAGTAAATGAGCAGTTCTTC.

The rearrangement links TRBV7-2 to TRBJ2-3; 9 bases agree with TRBD2. CDR1 is SGHTA and CDR2 is FQGNSA in the germline V gene. After removal of 3 bases from V and 1 base from J, the junction contained 5 bases not matched to a gene. CDR3 size: 16 residues. This chain's CDR3 is CASSFTASGGTDTQYF. CDR3 nucleotides: TGTGCCAGCAGCTTCACCGCTAGCGGGGGCACAGATACGCAGTATTTT.

The genes are TRBV9 and TRBJ2-5; the match to TRBD2 covers 12 bases. Losses at the gene ends were 4 bases for V and 5 bases for J; bases not matched to a gene: 9. The length of the CDR3 is 16 residues. The germline V gene has CDR1 SGDLS and CDR2 YYNGEE. This CDR3 is CASSLGLAGSPETQYF. CDR3 DNA: TGTGCCAGCAGCCTAGGACTAGCGGGGTCCCCGGAGACCCAGTACTTC.

This sequence joins TRBV21-1 and TRBJ2-6; the D call in the table, TRBD1, was not verified against the DNA. TRBV21-1 is shown as a pseudogene. CDR3 length: 19 amino acids. CDR3 region: CASSTITGTGSSGANVLTF. CDR3 nucleotides: TGTGCCAGCAGCACCATAACCGGGACAGGAAGCTCTGGGGCCAACGTCCTGACTTTC.